This T cell receptor beta chain originates from a study of T cells in Graves' hyperthyroidism and ophthalmopathy. Study overall: The authors collected peripheral blood at initial diagnosis, before any treatment.

General study points: Median prediction lead before ophthalmopathy onset was 5.5 to 7 months with the model. Most clonotypes expanded in thyroid above 0.001 were likewise present in blood.

This clonotype has more than one count but fewer than ten. Its cognate antigen is unknown. Clinical symptoms, serum thyroxine and TRAb, thyroid ultrasound and orbital computed tomography together formed the diagnostic basis. Germline V gene sequence: CDR1 SGHTA, CDR2 FQGNSA. The CDR3 consists of 15 residues. V was shortened by 1 base and J by 2 bases, with 12 bases between the two germline ends. Amplified regions were TCR beta CDR3 sequences from RNA transcripts. Initially, a first-round RT-PCR of the TCR CDR3 employed the HTBI primer set. TCRdb redid the calling of the multiplex PCR reads with MiXCR, one entry per CDR3 protein. This sample has around 760,000 distinct CDR3 sequences, with around a third found just once.

The sequence derives from a woman aged 40-49 years with Graves' hyperthyroidism. V is TRBV7-2 and J is TRBJ2-7, with D possibly TRBD1 on 5 matching bases. The sample was blood. This CDR3 reads CASSLESQGTYEQYF. The CDR3 DNA reads as TGTGCCAGCAGCTTAGAGTCGCAGGGTACCTACGAGCAGTACTTC.